This is a list of T cell receptor beta chains from one sample in a study of regulatory T cells in long-lasting Graves disease. TCRdb processed the multiplex PCR reads anew with MiXCR; each CDR3 protein has one entry. This table holds 360,000 or so distinct CDR3 sequences, about an eighth found once. A further study also used this sample, focusing on T cells in Graves' hyperthyroidism and ophthalmopathy.

Sequencing was performed on peripheral blood mononuclear cells (PBMCs), taken at new diagnosis, from a patient treated with antithyroid drugs. These receptors were taken from a young woman with Graves disease. Each CDR3 is given with its conserved first and last residue. The order of the fields is V gene, D gene, CDR3 length, J gene, clone size, CDR3 protein, CDR3 DNA. The D gene is left open where the match is weak. Clone size is stated in some rows and not others, as once, few, many or a class when expanded.

TRBV28	.	18	TRBJ1-6	many	CASSSLDISRTFNSPLHF	TGTGCCAGCAGCTCCCTTGACATTTCAAGGACGTTTAATTCACCCCTCCACTTT
TRBV20-1	.	18	TRBJ1-6	few	CSARAVGLSLIYNSPLHF	TGCAGTGCTAGAGCCGTGGGGCTATCCCTAATTTATAATTCACCCCTCCACTTT
TRBV5-6	TRBD2	13	TRBJ2-5	many	CASSFGEGETQYF	TGTGCCAGCAGCTTCGGGGAGGGAGAGACCCAGTACTTC
TRBV20-1	.	14	TRBJ1-5	many	CSARGQSLNQPQHF	TGCAGTGCTAGAGGGCAGTCACTCAATCAGCCCCAGCATTTT
TRBV20-1	.	13	TRBJ2-1	few	CSASETIYNEQFF	TGCAGTGCTAGTGAGACGATCTACAATGAGCAGTTCTTC
TRBV20-1	TRBD2	18	TRBJ2-7	few	CSAGRLLSTSRNSYEQYF	TGCAGTGCTGGCAGATTACTTTCGACTAGCCGTAACTCCTACGAGCAGTACTTC
TRBV29-1	.	14	TRBJ2-1	.	CSVVLWSSYNEQFF	TGCAGCGTTGTTTTGTGGAGCTCCTACAATGAGCAGTTCTTC
TRBV5-1	.	12	TRBJ2-7	many	CASSLPTAQQYF	TGCGCCAGCAGCTTGCCGACGGCTCAGCAGTACTTC
TRBV5-5	.	14	TRBJ1-5	few	CASSLETLGQPQHF	TGTGCCAGCAGCTTGGAGACTTTGGGCCAGCCCCAGCATTTT
TRBV4-2	TRBD2	16	TRBJ2-2	many	CASSQDSGLEDGELFF	TGTGCCAGCAGCCAAGATTCGGGACTAGAGGACGGGGAGCTGTTTTTT
TRBV20-1	TRBD2	16	TRBJ2-1	.	CSARDPGRAAYNEQFF	TGCAGTGCTAGAGATCCGGGGAGGGCCGCCTACAATGAGCAGTTCTTC
TRBV29-1	.	18	TRBJ1-1	few	CSVEFLGGHGGLYTEAFF	TGCAGCGTTGAGTTTTTAGGAGGGCATGGAGGGTTGTACACTGAAGCTTTCTTT
TRBV19	TRBD1	16	TRBJ1-5	.	CASSPPTGYSNQPQHF	TGTGCCAGTAGTCCCCCGACAGGGTATAGCAATCAGCCCCAGCATTTT
TRBV20-1	.	14	TRBJ2-1	many	CSAVPADHWDEQFF	TGCAGTGCTGTTCCAGCCGACCACTGGGATGAGCAGTTCTTC
TRBV7-3	TRBD2	20	TRBJ2-1	many	CASSILRGGREGLEYGEQFF	TGTGCCAGCAGCATCCTACGGGGAGGCAGGGAGGGGTTAGAATATGGTGAGCAGTTCTTC
TRBV6-2/TRBV6-3	TRBD2	13	TRBJ2-7	few	CATALAGIYEQYF	TGTGCCACCGCCCTAGCGGGAATATACGAGCAGTACTTC
TRBV20-1	TRBD2	14	TRBJ2-7	few	CSASRGLAAYEQYF	TGCAGTGCTAGTAGGGGACTAGCGGCCTACGAGCAGTACTTC
TRBV20-1	TRBD2	15	TRBJ2-1	few	CSARDKLAPYNEQFF	TGCAGTGCTAGAGATAAACTAGCGCCGTACAATGAGCAGTTCTTC
TRBV20-1	TRBD2	18	TRBJ2-1	.	CSARKLAGGYSSYNEQFF	TGCAGTGCTAGAAAACTAGCGGGGGGGTATAGCTCCTACAATGAGCAGTTCTTC
TRBV6-1	.	14	TRBJ2-7	many	CASRERTRLGEQYF	TGTGCCAGCAGAGAACGCACTAGGTTGGGCGAGCAGTACTTC
TRBV4-3	.	14	TRBJ2-1	few	CASSQEIRSSLGFF	TGCGCCAGCAGCCAAGAGATCAGAAGTAGCCTAGGGTTCTTC
TRBV12-3/TRBV12-4	.	14	TRBJ1-5	many	CASRWTHHNQPQHF	TGTGCCAGCAGGTGGACACACCACAATCAGCCCCAGCATTTT
TRBV19	TRBD1	15	TRBJ1-1	.	CASKEWTGPATEAFF	TGTGCCAGTAAGGAGTGGACAGGGCCGGCCACTGAAGCTTTCTTT
TRBV28	TRBD1	17	TRBJ1-1	many	CASSFNRGRFGNTEAFF	TGTGCCAGCAGTTTCAACAGGGGTCGGTTCGGGAACACTGAAGCTTTCTTT
TRBV20-1	.	12	TRBJ2-2	many	CSASSRTGELFF	TGCAGTGCTAGTTCTCGGACCGGGGAGCTGTTTTTT
TRBV9	TRBD1	15	TRBJ2-5	many	CASSVGGQGEETQYF	TGTGCCAGCAGCGTAGGTGGACAGGGGGAAGAGACCCAGTACTTC
TRBV6-1	TRBD2	17	TRBJ2-2	.	CASSSLGDYLNTGELFF	TGTGCCAGCAGCTCACTTGGGGACTACCTAAACACCGGGGAGCTGTTTTTT
TRBV6-1	.	14	TRBJ2-5	many	CASTRTRGKETQYF	TGTGCCAGCACTAGAACTAGGGGCAAAGAGACCCAGTACTTC
TRBV3-1	.	14	TRBJ1-2	many	CASSQGGEQNGYTF	TGTGCCAGCAGCCAAGGGGGGGAGCAAAATGGCTACACCTTC
TRBV7-3	TRBD2	16	TRBJ2-1	many	CASSPTGGGQRDEQFF	TGTGCCAGCAGCCCAACCGGGGGGGGCCAAAGGGATGAGCAGTTCTTC
TRBV29-1	TRBD2	14	TRBJ2-5	many	CSVAGLAGPGTQYF	TGCAGCGTTGCCGGACTAGCGGGACCAGGGACCCAGTACTTC
TRBV5-1	TRBD1	17	TRBJ1-1	many	CASSLPRDRGRYTEAFF	TGCGCCAGCAGCCTTCCGAGGGACAGGGGGCGGTACACTGAAGCTTTCTTT
TRBV6-5	.	12	TRBJ2-2	few	CASSYDLGELFF	TGTGCCAGCAGTTACGATCTCGGGGAGCTGTTTTTT
TRBV28	TRBD2	16	TRBJ2-7	few	CASSRAGGPTSYEQYF	TGTGCCAGCAGCCGAGCGGGAGGCCCAACCTCCTACGAGCAGTACTTC
TRBV20-1	.	15	TRBJ2-5	many	CSASNPPGLQETQYF	TGCAGTGCTAGTAACCCACCGGGGCTCCAAGAGACCCAGTACTTC
TRBV20-1	.	15	TRBJ2-1	many	CSASPRGGRWNEQFF	TGCAGTGCCAGCCCTAGGGGGGGGCGATGGAATGAGCAGTTCTTC
TRBV20-1	TRBD2	15	TRBJ2-7	few	CSATPTSGGPYEQYF	TGCAGTGCAACCCCGACTAGCGGGGGACCCTACGAGCAGTACTTC
TRBV9	.	13	TRBJ1-1	many	CASSAQGNSEAFF	TGTGCCAGCAGCGCGCAGGGGAACTCTGAAGCTTTCTTT
TRBV5-1	.	16	TRBJ2-5	.	CASSLFSFGGQETQYF	TGCGCCAGCAGCTTATTTTCATTCGGGGGCCAAGAGACCCAGTACTTC
TRBV5-1	.	15	TRBJ1-2	.	CASSRQGDRRLEGTF	TGCGCCAGCAGCCGCCAGGGCGACAGGCGTCTTGAAGGAACCTTC
TRBV4-1	TRBD1	16	TRBJ1-6	.	CASSQDGIQGASPLHF	TGCGCCAGCAGCCAAGATGGAATACAGGGGGCCTCACCCCTCCACTTT
TRBV12-3/TRBV12-4	TRBD1	17	TRBJ1-6	many	CASSPEDRVSDNSPLHF	TGTGCCAGCAGTCCCGAGGACAGGGTGAGCGACAATTCACCCCTCCACTTT
TRBV7-2	.	14	TRBJ2-1	.	CASSSLSRYNEQFF	TGTGCCAGCAGCTCCCTAAGCCGGTACAATGAGCAGTTCTTC
TRBV19	.	14	TRBJ1-1	many	CASRVPGLYTEAFF	TGTGCCAGTAGAGTACCGGGGCTTTACACTGAAGCTTTCTTT